These 17 T cell receptor beta chains were all obtained from the same sample, sequenced in a study of vaccination effects on CD4 cells after COVID-19. These receptors have no known antigen. Pools of viral peptides were used by the ViraFEST assay to expand antigen-specific CD4+ T cells ahead of sequencing. Having been cultured for about 10 days, the cells underwent CD4+ T cell isolation. Using immunoSEQ multiplex PCR, the repertoire was profiled, and TCRdb retains in-frame clones only, with some absent. The sample carries about 14,000 clones, over 65% recorded once. Sequencing used CD4+ T cells from PBMCs cultured with HCoV-229E spike peptides, obtained before COVID-19 vaccination. These receptors all stem from a human donor who received a COVID-19 vaccine.

V gene TRBV5-1 combines with J gene TRBJ2-3, with D maybe TRBD1 (5 bases). V gave up 0 bases and J gave up 5 bases, with 10 bases separating them. Germline V CDR1 and CDR2: SGHRS, YFSETQ. The CDR3 runs 14 residues. The CDR3 nucleotides are TGCGCCAGCAGCTTGGGACAGTATGGAGATACGCAGTATTTT. Amino acid sequence: CASSLGQYGDTQYF.

The V call is TRBV6-5, the J call TRBJ1-5; no firm D call. The V end was cut by 5 bases, the J end by 5 bases, with 10 bases between. The CDR3 spans 13 residues. Per germline, CDR1 MNHEY and CDR2 SVGAGI. The CDR3: CASSPAGYQPQHF. CDR3 in DNA: TGTGCCAGCAGTCCCGCCGGGTATCAGCCCCAGCATTTT.

The chain recombines TRBV28 with TRBJ2-7, with TRBD1 matching over 12 bases. V gave up 8 bases and J gave up 5 bases; unmatched junction bases: 13. CDR1 and CDR2 (germline): MDHEN, SYDVKM. This CDR3 region has 16 residues. CDR3 in amino acids: CASSRLPGQGAHEQYF. In DNA form, the CDR3 reads TGTGCCAGCTCTAGGTTACCGGGACAGGGGGCTCACGAGCAGTACTTC.

The rearrangement uses TRBV28 and TRBJ2-7, with a tentative D call TRBD2 (5 bases). Germline assignment: CDR1 MDHEN and CDR2 SYDVKM. Trimming took 4 bases from V and 7 from J, leaving 14 bases between them. The CDR3 is made up of 13 amino acids. The CDR3 loop is CASSSHILGEQYF. The CDR3 DNA sequence: TGTGCCAGCAGTTCCCATATACTAGGGGAGCAGTACTTC.

The rearrangement joins TRBV5-1 to TRBJ2-1, with 9 nucleotides matching TRBD2. CDR1 is SGHRS, CDR2 YFSETQ, per germline. J was trimmed by 0 bases and V by 4 bases; bases with no gene match: 5. CDR3 length: 16 residues. The CDR3 DNA is TGCGCCAGCAGCCCCAGCGGGGGGAGCTCCTACAATGAGCAGTTCTTC. It specifies CASSPSGGSSYNEQFF.

The genes are TRBV19 and TRBJ1-2, with TRBD1 identical over 8 bases. Trimming took 7 bases from V and 0 from J; bases not matched to a gene: 7. CDR3 length equals 15 residues. Germline assignment: CDR1 LNHDA and CDR2 SQIVND (reference sequence). CDR3 nucleotides: TGTGCCAGTACCCCGGACAGGGAAGCTAACTATGGCTACACCTTC. Amino acids: CASTPDREANYGYTF.

J is TRBJ1-2 and V is TRBV4-3, with D tentatively TRBD1 (5 bases). The length of the CDR3 is 14 residues. Germline values: CDR1 LGHNA, CDR2 YSLEER. The germline V and J ends were trimmed by 4 bases and 3 bases, with 12 bases remaining between them. The CDR3 nucleotides read TGCGCCAGCAGCCGGAACAGGAATTACTATGGCTACACCTTC. Translated, it gives CASSRNRNYYGYTF.

The gene calls are TRBV19 and TRBJ2-7; 8 bases are shared with TRBD1. This CDR3 region has 13 residues. The J segment lost 4 bases and the V segment lost 6 bases, leaving 5 bases of the junction unmatched. CDR1 and CDR2 (germline): LNHDA, SQIVND (reference sequence). CDR3 nucleotides: TGTGCCAGTAGCCGGGACAGGCGTTACGAGCAGTACTTC. Amino acid sequence: CASSRDRRYEQYF.

This rearrangement joins TRBV19 to TRBJ1-2; 7 positions match TRBD1. There are 14 residues in the CDR3. Germline V gene data show CDR1 as LNHDA and CDR2 as SQIVND (reference sequence). The V segment lost 6 bases and the J segment 4 bases; nucleotides outside the gene matches: 8. The CDR3 is CASSSDRDPYGYTF. In DNA form, the CDR3 reads TGTGCCAGTAGCTCCGACAGGGACCCCTATGGCTACACCTTC.

The CDR3 DNA is TGTGCCAGCAGGGAAGACAGGGCGAACACCGGGGAGCTGTTTTTT. Translation: CASREDRANTGELFF. The chain links TRBV6-6 to TRBJ2-2, with 7 nucleotides matching TRBD1. In germline, CDR1 is MNHNY, CDR2 SVGAGI (reference sequence). This CDR3 is 15 amino acids long. V lost 6 bases to trimming and J lost 0 bases; unmatched junction nucleotides: 4.

This chain uses TRBV7-2 with TRBJ2-1; D might be TRBD2 (7 bases). From germline, CDR1 is SGHTA and CDR2 FQGNSA. The V and J ends lost 1 base and 1 base respectively, with 17 bases between them. CDR3 length: 18 residues. DNA of the CDR3: TGTGCCAGCAGCTTAGTTGGGGGGGCGGGGAGGTCCTACAATGAGCAGTTCTTC. Its protein is CASSLVGGAGRSYNEQFF.

The V and J genes are TRBV3-1 (or the pseudogene TRBV3-2) and TRBJ1-2, with TRBD1 as a possible D gene (5 bases). The germline CDR1 and CDR2 sequences are LGHDT and YNNKEL (reference sequence). The length of the CDR3 is 16 residues. Trimming removed 4 bases at V and 8 bases at J, with 23 bases between. CDR3 protein: CASSPPPGSFPLGYTF. In nucleotides, the CDR3 is TGTGCCAGCAGCCCCCCCCCAGGGTCCTTTCCCCTAGGCTACACCTTC.

The V call is TRBV6-5, the J call TRBJ2-2, with TRBD1 as a possible D gene (5 bases). Trimming took 5 bases from V and 1 from J, leaving 11 bases between them. The CDR3 runs to 15 residues. Germline assignment: CDR1 MNHEY and CDR2 SVGAGI. The CDR3 DNA is TGTGCCAGCAGTATAAAAGGGGAGAACACCGGGGAGCTGTTTTTT. Protein sequence: CASSIKGENTGELFF.

V usage is TRBV25-1 and J usage is TRBJ2-1, with D unclear. The CDR3 is 12 residues long. Trimming took off 4 bases at V and 6 bases at J, with 7 bases between the two ends. CDR1 is MGHDK and CDR2 is SYGVNS in the germline V gene. CDR3 sequence (DNA): TGTGCCAGCAGTGGCAACCCCAATGAGCAGTTCTTC. It is translated as CASSGNPNEQFF. Looking up the rest from reference TRBV25-1 and TRBJ2-1 gives the full variable domain: EADIYQTPRYLVIGTGKKITLECSQTMGHDKMYWYQQDPGMELHLIHYSYGVNSTEKGDLSSESTVSRIRTEHFPLTLESARPSHTSQYLCASSGNPNEQFFGPGTRLTVL.

The chain links TRBV29-1 to TRBJ2-7; TRBD2 matches 7 bases. CDR1 is SQVTM, CDR2 ANQGSEA, per germline. The CDR3 runs 12 residues. Unmatched junction bases numbered 0, after V lost 3 bases and J lost 1 base. The CDR3 DNA is TGCAGCGTTGACGGGGGGTCCTACGAGCAGTACTTC. Translating it yields CSVDGGSYEQYF.

The chain carries TRBV2 and TRBJ1-2, with D tentatively TRBD1 (5 bases). The V gene lost 2 bases and the J gene lost 5 bases, with 12 bases spanning the gap. From germline, CDR1 is SNHLY and CDR2 FYNNEI. The CDR3 runs to 14 residues. CDR3 in amino acids: CASSEFTGSYGYTF. The CDR3 DNA follows: TGTGCCAGCAGTGAATTCACAGGCTCTTATGGCTACACCTTC.

By sample share, this clone is medium-sized (0.01 to 0.1%). The V and J genes are TRBV28 and TRBJ1-1; 7 bases are a match to TRBD1. CDR3 length: 12 amino acids. CDR1 is MDHEN, CDR2 SYDVKM, per germline. Trimming at V came to 6 bases and at J to 10 bases, leaving 8 bases not matched to a gene. CDR3 sequence (DNA): TGTGCCAGCAGAGACAGGGCGTTCGTAGCTTTCTTT. Translation gives CASRDRAFVAFF.